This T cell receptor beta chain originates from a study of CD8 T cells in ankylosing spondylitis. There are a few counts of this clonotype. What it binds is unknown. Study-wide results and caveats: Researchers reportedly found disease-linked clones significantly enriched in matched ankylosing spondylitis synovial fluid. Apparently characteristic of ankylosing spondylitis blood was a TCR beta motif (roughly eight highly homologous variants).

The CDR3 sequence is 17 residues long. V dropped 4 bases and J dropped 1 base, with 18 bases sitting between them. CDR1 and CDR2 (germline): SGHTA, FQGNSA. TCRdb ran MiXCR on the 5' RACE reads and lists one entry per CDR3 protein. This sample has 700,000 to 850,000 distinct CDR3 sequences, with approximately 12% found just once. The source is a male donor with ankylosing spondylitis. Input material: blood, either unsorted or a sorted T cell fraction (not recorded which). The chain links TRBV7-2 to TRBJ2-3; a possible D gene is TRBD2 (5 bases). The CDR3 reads CASSSGIDFLGTDTQYF. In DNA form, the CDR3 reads TGTGCCAGCAGCTCCGGGATTGACTTCTTAGGCACAGATACGCAGTATTTT.